The subject of this entry is one T cell receptor (beta chain). The CDR3 has 14 residues. CDR1 is SNHLY, CDR2 FYNNEI, per germline. Trimming left V 5 bases short and J 8 bases short, with 15 bases between. These data originate in a study of blood T cell repertoires in COVID-19. Original handling: Amplification from reference gene primers served as the basis for estimated nucleated cell counts. This table comes from immunoSEQ multiplex PCR, and its TCRdb copy is limited to in-frame clones, with some not included. D and trimming come from the DNA, and the V and J calls and clone size come from that table. The repertoire holds 65,000 to 85,000 clones, 80% to 90% seen once, with under 3% in the top ten.

Material for sequencing was peripheral blood. The clonotype originates from a man aged 50-59 years with acute or convalescent COVID-19. The chain carries TRBV2 and TRBJ1-4; no reliable D call. CDR3 coding DNA: TGTGCCAGCAGTACAAGGGAGACACACGAAAAACTGTTTTTT. Amino acids: CASSTRETHEKLFF.